A single sample is the source of the 25 T cell receptor beta chains below, sequenced in a study of graft-versus-host responses after intestinal transplantation. Profiling relied on immunoSEQ multiplex PCR, and the TCRdb table lists in-frame clones only, not all of them. The data hold more than 6,500 clones, with 20% to 30% observed a single time. The sample in question was alloreactive CD4+ T cells from a mixed lymphocyte reaction culture, obtained before intestinal transplant. Subset in this sample: CFSE-low proliferating T cells sorted from roughly six-day pre-transplant mixed lymphocyte reaction (GvH or HvG direction). These receptors all stem from a human patient who received an intestinal transplant.

This clone has a handful of counts. This chain uses TRBV29-1 with TRBJ2-7, with a weak D call TRBD1 (6 bases). V lost 2 bases and J lost 5, with 13 bases in between. The CDR3 spans 13 residues. In germline, CDR1 is SQVTM, CDR2 ANQGSEA. The CDR3 spells CSVENHRVHEQYF. Here the CDR3 DNA reads TGCAGCGTTGAAAACCACAGGGTGCACGAGCAGTACTTC.

This clone is categorized as medium-sized. J is TRBJ2-5 and V is TRBV6-6, with 7 bases matching TRBD2. The CDR3 spans 14 residues. Germline CDR1 is MNHNY and CDR2 is SVGAGI (reference sequence). J was trimmed by 2 bases and V by 7 bases; bases with no gene match: 7. As DNA, the CDR3 is TGTGCCAGCAAGGGAGCGGGGCCACAAGAGACCCAGTACTTC. Its translation: CASKGAGPQETQYF.

V usage is TRBV9 and J usage is TRBJ2-7, with D possibly being TRBD1 (6 bases). Germline-derived CDR1 and CDR2 are SGDLS and YYNGEE. This CDR3 comprises 15 residues. Trimming removed 0 bases from V and 0 bases from J, with 10 bases in between. The CDR3 DNA reads TGTGCCAGCAGCGTAGATGGGGGCCGCTCCTACGAGCAGTACTTC. Amino acid sequence: CASSVDGGRSYEQYF. The entire variable domain, with the rest obtained from reference TRBV9 and TRBJ2-7, is as follows: DSGVTQTPKHLITATGQRVTLRCSPRSGDLSVYWYQQSLDQGLQFLIQYYNGEERAKGNILERFSAQQFPDLHSELNLSSLELGDSALYFCASSVDGGRSYEQYFGPGTRLTVT.

In this sample, this clone turned up a few times. This chain connects TRBV5-1 to TRBJ1-5; 9 bases line up with TRBD1. Germline-derived CDR1 and CDR2 are SGHRS and YFSETQ. V was clipped by 0 bases and J by 2 bases; unmatched bases: 0. The CDR3 is 15 amino acids. Here the CDR3 DNA reads TGCGCCAGCAGCTTGGGACAGGGGGGCAATCAGCCCCAGCATTTT. This gives the protein CASSLGQGGNQPQHF.

The rearrangement uses TRBV4-2 and TRBJ2-7; D is possibly TRBD1 or TRBD2 (5 bases each). The V end was cut by 5 bases, the J end by 2 bases, with 22 bases between. Germline-derived CDR1 and CDR2 are LGHNA and YNFKEQ. The CDR3 length is 17 residues. In DNA form, the CDR3 reads TGTGCCAGCAGCGTCGGGACCGACCTAAAGGCTACCTACGAGCAGTACTTC. Its protein product is CASSVGTDLKATYEQYF.

This sequence joins TRBV19 and TRBJ2-7; the D gene is possibly TRBD2 (6 bases). Per the germline V gene, CDR1 is LNHDA and CDR2 is SQIVND (reference sequence). The CDR3 covers 15 residues. V was clipped by 6 bases and J by 0 bases, with 15 bases between them. This CDR3 reads CASSRAGTGSYEQYF. CDR3 DNA sequence: TGTGCCAGTAGCCGCGCCGGGACTGGCTCCTACGAGCAGTACTTC.

The chain recombines TRBV25-1 with TRBJ1-6; 7 bases line up with TRBD1. In germline, CDR1 is MGHDK, CDR2 SYGVNS. J was trimmed by 10 bases and V by 2 bases; bases with no gene match: 8. The CDR3 extends over 15 amino acids. This chain's CDR3 is CASSEIRQGGSPLHF. The CDR3 DNA is TGTGCCAGCAGTGAAATCCGACAGGGAGGGTCACCCCTCCACTTT.

The chain couples TRBV7-3 to TRBJ2-2; D uncertain. Germline V CDR1 and CDR2: SGHTA, FQGTGA. V was trimmed by 1 base and J by 7 bases, leaving 10 bases between them. The CDR3 extends over 14 amino acids. The CDR3 DNA reads as TGTGCCAGCAGCTTAAGCGTTTACAGCGGGGAGCTGTTTTTT. Its translation: CASSLSVYSGELFF.

Of note for this clone: This specimen includes other DNA sequences encoding the same CDR3. The chain carries TRBV6-1 and TRBJ1-2, with a weak D call TRBD1 (6 bases). The CDR3 consists of 14 residues. Trimming left V 8 bases short and J 4 bases short, with 17 bases between. CDR1 and CDR2 from the germline V gene are MNHNS and SASEGT. The CDR3 bases are TGTGCCAGCGCTACAGGGAATTGGGGCTATGGCTACACCTTC. It yields the protein CASATGNWGYGYTF.

The chain has TRBV6-5 and TRBJ2-1, with D tentatively TRBD2 (5 bases). Trimming took 5 bases from V and 10 from J, leaving 9 bases between them. The CDR3 contains 11 residues. Germline assignment: CDR1 MNHEY and CDR2 SVGAGI. Here the CDR3 reads CASSGEREQFF. CDR3 sequence (DNA): TGTGCCAGCAGTGGGGAGAGGGAGCAGTTCTTC.

The CDR3: CASHLEASGRGQFF. In nucleotides, the CDR3 is TGTGCCAGTCATTTAGAGGCTAGCGGGAGGGGGCAGTTCTTC. The chain couples TRBV2 to TRBJ2-1; TRBD2 aligns across 12 bases. The CDR3 length is 14 residues. Germline V gene data show CDR1 as SNHLY and CDR2 as FYNNEI. V was pared by 9 bases and J by 12 bases, with 12 bases of the junction left unmatched.

CDR3 in DNA: TGCAGCGTTGAATACTATGGGACTAGCGGGAGCGAGCAGTACTTC. Residues: CSVEYYGTSGSEQYF. The chain links TRBV29-1 to TRBJ2-7; TRBD2 aligns across 14 bases. This CDR3 region has 15 residues. Germline CDR1 is SQVTM and CDR2 is ANQGSEA. The junction had 6 bases not matched to a gene; V was cut back by 2 bases and J by 6 bases.

J is TRBJ2-1 and V is TRBV7-3, with 11 bases that match TRBD2. Germline loops: CDR1 SGHTA, CDR2 FQGTGA. This CDR3 spans 16 amino acids. V dropped 6 bases and J dropped 2; count of bases not matched to a gene: 6. The CDR3 bases are TGTGCCAGCAGTCCCACTAGCGGGGGACCCTACAATGAGCAGTTCTTC. Translating it yields CASSPTSGGPYNEQFF.

This clone was counted a few times. This chain links TRBV23-1 with TRBJ2-7; D uncertain. TRBV23-1 is annotated as an ORF whose role is uncertain. The CDR3 spans 15 residues. V lost 2 bases, J lost 6 bases, and 17 bases lay in between. The CDR3 nucleotides read TGCGCCAGCAGTCAAGCGAAGGGTGCCCCATCCGAGCAGTACTTC. Its protein product is CASSQAKGAPSEQYF.

This clone was observed a few times. J is TRBJ2-3 and V is TRBV7-9; 12 bases match TRBD2. Germline values: CDR1 SEHNR, CDR2 FQNEAQ (reference sequence). V dropped 4 bases and J dropped 4; count of bases not matched to a gene: 6. The CDR3 sequence is 16 residues long. CDR3 in DNA: TGTGCCAGCAGCTATCTAGCGGGAGGGCCTTCAGATACGCAGTATTTT. It codes for CASSYLAGGPSDTQYF.

This clone was found a few times. This chain links TRBV11-2 with TRBJ1-5, with D uncertain. Germline V lookup: CDR1 SGHAT, CDR2 FQNNGV. Trimming cost V 2 bases and J 4 bases, with 9 bases left between them. The CDR3 is made up of 14 amino acids. CDR3 sequence (DNA): TGTGCCAGCAGCTTAAACGGCTTAAATCAGCCCCAGCATTTT. It is translated as CASSLNGLNQPQHF.

This clone has just a few counts. The chain carries TRBV9 and TRBJ2-5; D not certain. This CDR3 has 13 amino acids. V lost 5 bases and J lost 7, with 15 bases in between. Germline-derived CDR1 and CDR2 are SGDLS and YYNGEE. The CDR3 is CASSPRTGGTQYF. CDR3 sequence (DNA): TGTGCCAGCAGTCCTCGGACGGGCGGGACCCAGTACTTC.

V usage is TRBV5-5 and J usage is TRBJ2-5; TRBD2 aligns across 7 bases. Germline values: CDR1 SGHKS, CDR2 YYEKEE (reference sequence). J gave up 1 base and V 0 bases, and 3 bases lay outside the gene matches. This CDR3 is built from 15 residues. The DNA for the CDR3 is TGTGCCAGCAGCTTGGGGGGGACTACCCAAGAGACCCAGTACTTC. Protein sequence: CASSLGGTTQETQYF.

This clone was counted between two and nine times. V usage is TRBV6-5 and J usage is TRBJ1-1; a possible D gene is TRBD1 (6 bases). Trimming pared 6 bases from V and 11 bases from J, leaving 19 bases between. This CDR3 comprises 13 residues. The germline V gene has CDR1 MNHEY and CDR2 SVGAGI. CDR3 in amino acids: CASSLLGGAMAFF. CDR3 bases: TGTGCCAGCAGCCTCCTGGGGGGGGCGATGGCTTTCTTT.

This clone is labeled medium-sized. This rearrangement joins TRBV5-1 to TRBJ1-5; tentatively, D is TRBD1 (5 bases). The germline gives CDR1 SGHRS, CDR2 YFSETQ. The CDR3 runs 13 residues. Trimming stripped 4 bases from V and 4 bases from J, with 9 bases between. DNA of the CDR3: TGCGCCAGCAGCCGGGACCGGAATCAGCCCCAGCATTTT. This codes for CASSRDRNQPQHF. The whole variable domain, filled in from reference TRBV5-1 and TRBJ1-5, reads KAGVTQTPRYLIKTRGQQVTLSCSPISGHRSVSWYQQTPGQGLQFLFEYFSETQRNKGNFPGRFSGRQFSNSRSEMNVSTLELGDSALYLCASSRDRNQPQHFGDGTRLSIL.

With regard to this clone: This likely comes from a read error, as the CDR3 has no conserved phenylalanine or tryptophan at its end. The chain has TRBV7-2 and TRBJ1-1; possibly TRBD1 for D (6 bases). The CDR3 loop spans 13 amino acids. Germline loops: CDR1 SGHTA, CDR2 FQGNSA. Trimming cost V 1 base and J 7 bases, with 10 bases left between them. CDR3 protein: CASSLEPGDEAFL. For the CDR3, the DNA is TGTGCCAGCAGCTTAGAGCCAGGGGATGAAGCTTTCCTT.

This clone showed up just a few times. This rearrangement joins TRBV6-5 to TRBJ1-6; D unresolved. The CDR3 extends over 14 amino acids. Per germline, CDR1 MNHEY and CDR2 SVGAGI. Trimming removed 4 bases at V and 9 bases at J, with 13 bases between. The CDR3: CASSSGDSTSPLHF. For the CDR3, the DNA is TGTGCCAGCAGTTCCGGCGATTCGACTTCACCCCTCCACTTT.

This clone turned up a few times. As DNA, the CDR3 is TGTGCCACTCAGGCCAGCGGGATGGGGGAGACCCAGTACTTC. It specifies CATQASGMGETQYF. This sequence joins TRBV10-3 and TRBJ2-5, with 7 positions matching TRBD2. J lost 5 bases, V lost 10 bases, and 13 bases had no gene match. The germline V gene encodes CDR1 ENHRY and CDR2 SYGVKD. The length of the CDR3 is 14 residues.

This clone counts as medium-sized. V gene TRBV2 combines with J gene TRBJ2-7; unclear D gene. The V gene's germline CDR1 is SNHLY and CDR2 FYNNEI. V was pared by 10 bases and J by 2 bases, with 12 bases between. CDR3 size: 12 residues. CDR3 sequence: CATKGRPYEQYF. The CDR3 bases are TGTGCCACTAAGGGTCGGCCCTACGAGCAGTACTTC.

The chain is built from TRBV18 and TRBJ1-5; D might be TRBD1 (5 bases). Trimming left V 2 bases short and J 3 bases short, with 14 bases between. CDR3 size: 16 residues. Germline CDR1 reads KGHSH; CDR2 reads LQKENI. The CDR3 nucleotides read TGTGCCAGCTCACCAGGGCCTCCAGGGCTCAATCAGCCCCAGCATTTT. This encodes CASSPGPPGLNQPQHF.